These 26 T cell receptor beta chains came from one sample sequenced in a study of blood T cell repertoires in COVID-19. Method: immunoSEQ multiplex PCR; TCRdb's copy keeps in-frame clones and lacks some. The repertoire has under 60,000 clones, roughly 89% of them found once; the top ten carry 25% to 35%. The specimen was peripheral blood. These receptor sequences come from a woman older than 75 with acute or convalescent COVID-19.

V usage is TRBV6-1 and J usage is TRBJ1-5; D remains unclear. The V and J ends lost 0 bases and 11 bases respectively, with 14 bases between them. Germline assignment: CDR1 MNHNS and CDR2 SASEGT. This CDR3 has 14 amino acids. The CDR3 protein is CASSEAPFRSAQHF. As DNA, the CDR3 is TGTGCCAGCAGTGAAGCGCCCTTCCGCTCGGCCCAGCATTTT.

The chain has TRBV3-1 (or the pseudogene TRBV3-2) and TRBJ1-1, with D hard to call. The V gene's germline CDR1 is LGHDT and CDR2 YNNKEL (reference sequence). The V end was cut by 4 bases, the J end by 4 bases, with 16 bases between. The CDR3 has 15 amino acids. CDR3 DNA: TGTGCCAGCAGCCTTACGTCCCTTGGAGGCACTGAAGCTTTCTTT. Translation: CASSLTSLGGTEAFF.

This rearrangement joins TRBV7-2 to TRBJ1-1; D not certain. CDR1 and CDR2 from the germline V gene are SGHTA and FQGNSA. V lost 3 bases to trimming and J lost 0 bases, with 2 bases between them. The CDR3 contains 12 residues. CDR3 sequence: CASSFLNTEAFF. As DNA, the CDR3 is TGTGCCAGCAGCTTCTTGAACACTGAAGCTTTCTTT.

This chain uses TRBV7-9 with TRBJ2-2, with D perhaps matching TRBD1 (6 bases). Per the germline V gene, CDR1 is SEHNR and CDR2 is FQNEAQ (reference sequence). This CDR3 region has 13 residues. The V gene lost 0 bases and the J gene lost 8 bases, with 7 bases spanning the gap. For the CDR3, the DNA is TGTGCCAGCAGCTTAGCGGGGACAGGGGAGCTGTTTTTT. It encodes CASSLAGTGELFF.

The gene calls are TRBV6-1 and TRBJ1-1; D gene unclear. V was shortened by 1 base and J by 0 bases, with 6 bases between the two germline ends. Germline loops: CDR1 MNHNS, CDR2 SASEGT. The CDR3 consists of 14 residues. The CDR3 DNA reads TGTGCCAGCAGTGAAGGCAGAATGAACACTGAAGCTTTCTTT. It codes for CASSEGRMNTEAFF.

The V and J genes are TRBV27 and TRBJ1-1; D is ambiguous. V was pared by 0 bases and J by 8 bases, with 10 bases between. The CDR3 length is 13 residues. Germline V lookup: CDR1 MNHEY, CDR2 SMNVEV (reference sequence). For the CDR3, the DNA is TGTGCCAGCAGTTTATCGAGGGTGAGCGAAGCTTTCTTT. This codes for CASSLSRVSEAFF.

The chain links TRBV2 to TRBJ2-5, with 9 bases fitting TRBD1. Trimming cost V 6 bases and J 6 bases; bases outside gene matches: 5. CDR3 length: 13 residues. The V gene's germline CDR1 is SNHLY and CDR2 FYNNEI. CDR3 in amino acids: CASRKDRGKTQYF. Here the CDR3 DNA reads TGTGCCAGCAGGAAGGACAGGGGCAAGACCCAGTACTTC. The whole variable domain, filled in from reference TRBV2 and TRBJ2-5, reads EPEVTQTPSHQVTQMGQEVILRCVPISNHLYFYWYRQILGQKVEFLVSFYNNEISEKSEIFDDQFSVERPDGSNFTLKIRSTKLEDSAMYFCASRKDRGKTQYFGPGTRLLVL.

The gene calls are TRBV18 and TRBJ2-3, with D perhaps matching TRBD2 (5 bases). Germline-derived CDR1 and CDR2 are KGHSH and LQKENI. The CDR3 sequence is 15 residues long. Trimming left V 0 bases short and J 4 bases short, with 11 bases between. CDR3 loop: CASSPPLGIADTQYF. CDR3 coding DNA: TGTGCCAGCTCACCACCACTAGGGATCGCAGATACGCAGTATTTT.

This chain links TRBV27 with TRBJ2-1; 7 bases align to TRBD1. V lost 3 bases and J lost 9; bases outside the gene matches: 8. Germline CDR1 is MNHEY and CDR2 is SMNVEV (reference sequence). This CDR3 comprises 14 residues. The CDR3 DNA follows: TGTGCCAGCAGTTTCCGACAGGGTAGGTTTGAGCAGTTCTTC. It is translated as CASSFRQGRFEQFF.

This chain joins TRBV18 and TRBJ1-1; TRBD1 agrees at 8 bases. Trimming took 4 bases from V and 6 from J; bases not matched to a gene: 7. The CDR3 is 14 residues long. Germline CDR1 is KGHSH and CDR2 is LQKENI. The DNA of the CDR3 is TGTGCCAGCTCACTGGGACAGGCTGGGTCTGAAGCTTTCTTT. Residues: CASSLGQAGSEAFF.

The chain uses TRBV19 and TRBJ2-7; the D gene is possibly TRBD1 (5 bases). The V end was cut by 3 bases, the J end by 0 bases, with 9 bases between. This CDR3 region has 14 residues. CDR1 and CDR2 (germline): LNHDA, SQIVND (reference sequence). The CDR3 loop is CASSMTASSYEQYF. DNA for the CDR3: TGTGCCAGTAGTATGACAGCTAGCTCCTACGAGCAGTACTTC.

This rearrangement joins TRBV5-1 to TRBJ2-4; 9 nucleotides match TRBD2. After removal of 1 base from V and 14 bases from J, the junction contained 10 bases not matched to a gene. The CDR3 covers 14 residues. The germline V gene has CDR1 SGHRS and CDR2 YFSETQ. CDR3 sequence (DNA): TGCGCCAGCAGCTTGTTAGGGGTAGCGGGGGATGAGTACTTC. This gives the protein CASSLLGVAGDEYF.

The chain is built from TRBV2 and TRBJ2-2; maybe TRBD1 (6 bases). Germline V gene data show CDR1 as SNHLY and CDR2 as FYNNEI. V lost 2 bases and J 6 bases, leaving 13 bases between the germline ends. CDR3 length: 15 amino acids. Here the CDR3 DNA reads TGTGCCAGCAGTGAATCTAGGCAGGGGCCCGGGGAGCTGTTTTTT. As protein: CASSESRQGPGELFF. The full variable domain, completed using reference TRBV2 and TRBJ2-2, is EPEVTQTPSHQVTQMGQEVILRCVPISNHLYFYWYRQILGQKVEFLVSFYNNEISEKSEIFDDQFSVERPDGSNFTLKIRSTKLEDSAMYFCASSESRQGPGELFFGEGSRLTVL.

This clone appeared once. V usage is TRBV6-5 and J usage is TRBJ1-6; D not resolved. Trimming took off 6 bases at V and 11 bases at J, with 20 bases between the two ends. CDR1 and CDR2 (germline): MNHEY, SVGAGI. The CDR3 has 15 residues. CDR3 DNA: TGTGCCAGCAGCCGAGGTTTATCATCGGGTCCACCCCTCCACTTT. Protein sequence: CASSRGLSSGPPLHF.

V is TRBV30 and J is TRBJ1-2; maybe TRBD1 (5 bases). Trimming took 5 bases from V and 4 from J, leaving 8 bases between them. Germline loops: CDR1 GTSNPN, CDR2 SVGIG (reference sequence). The CDR3 covers 11 residues. The CDR3 bases are TGTGCCTGGGACAGAGCCTATGGCTACACCTTC. This codes for CAWDRAYGYTF.

The chain is built from TRBV14 and TRBJ1-3, with D possibly being TRBD1 (5 bases). The CDR3 totals 15 residues. CDR1 SGHDN and CDR2 FVKESK come from the germline V gene. V was cut by 4 bases and J by 2 bases, with 12 bases left in between. CDR3 DNA: TGTGCCAGCAGCCGTTGGGGGGTAACTGGAAACACCATATATTTT. It translates to CASSRWGVTGNTIYF.

The CDR3 sequence is CASSQRQGRDIQYF. CDR3 in DNA: TGTGCCAGCAGCCAAAGGCAGGGTAGGGACATTCAGTACTTC. This chain connects TRBV3-1 (or the pseudogene TRBV3-2) to TRBJ2-4; D perhaps matches TRBD1 (5 bases). Germline V gene sequence: CDR1 LGHDT, CDR2 YNNKEL (reference sequence). Trimming took 2 bases from V and 8 from J, leaving 13 bases between them. The CDR3 is 14 amino acids.

The gene calls are TRBV27 and TRBJ2-6, with D possibly matching TRBD1 (6 bases). This CDR3 has 18 residues. Trimming stripped 7 bases from V and 1 base from J, with 20 bases between. Germline CDR1 MNHEY, CDR2 SMNVEV (reference sequence). For the CDR3, the DNA is TGTGCCAGCAAAAGGGGGTTGGTTTCGGGGTCTGGGGCCAACGTCCTGACTTTC. Protein: CASKRGLVSGSGANVLTF.

V is TRBV4-1 and J is TRBJ1-4, with 10 bases fitting TRBD1. The CDR3 has 18 amino acids. Trimming at V came to 1 base and at J to 4 bases, leaving 9 bases not matched to a gene. CDR1 is MGHRA and CDR2 is YSYEKL in the germline V gene. The CDR3, as DNA: TGCGCCAGCAGCCAAGCGGGGCGAGGACAGGGGGTTAATGAAAAACTGTTTTTT. This gives the protein CASSQAGRGQGVNEKLFF.

V usage is TRBV9 and J usage is TRBJ2-2, with TRBD2 identical over 8 bases. The length of the CDR3 is 18 residues. The V gene's germline CDR1 is SGDLS and CDR2 YYNGEE. The J segment lost 4 bases and the V segment lost 4 bases, leaving 15 bases of the junction unmatched. The CDR3 sequence: CASSPLGGGAGVTGELFF. Here the CDR3 DNA reads TGTGCCAGCAGCCCGCTCGGGGGGGGAGCGGGGGTCACCGGGGAGCTGTTTTTT.

The chain combines TRBV18 with TRBJ2-1, with 7 bases matching TRBD1. With 6 bases clipped from V and 7 bases from J, the junction kept 15 bases outside the gene matches. This CDR3 is built from 16 residues. Germline CDR1 and CDR2: KGHSH and LQKENI. Written as DNA, the CDR3 is TGTGCCAGCTCCCCCTTTGACGGGACAGTGACGAATGAGCAGTTCTTC. Translation gives CASSPFDGTVTNEQFF.

The genes are TRBV7-8 and TRBJ1-1; D is perhaps TRBD1 (6 bases). The length of the CDR3 is 15 residues. Trimming removed 5 bases from V and 2 bases from J, with 15 bases in between. Germline CDR1 and CDR2: SGHVS and FQNEAQ. The CDR3 loop is CASSLGRGQNTEAFF. The CDR3 DNA is TGTGCCAGCAGCCTAGGCAGGGGCCAAAACACTGAAGCTTTCTTT.

This chain uses TRBV2 with TRBJ2-1; possibly TRBD1 for D (6 bases). CDR1 is SNHLY, CDR2 FYNNEI, per germline. With 5 bases removed from V and 0 bases from J, the gap between germline ends came to 8 bases. This CDR3 comprises 14 residues. CDR3 residues: CASSRQDSYNEQFF. For the CDR3, the DNA is TGTGCCAGCAGTCGACAGGACTCCTACAATGAGCAGTTCTTC.

The V call is TRBV19, the J call TRBJ2-1, with 11 bases matching TRBD1. Germline-derived CDR1 and CDR2 are LNHDA and SQIVND (reference sequence). This CDR3 spans 18 amino acids. Unmatched junction bases numbered 13, after V lost 3 bases and J lost 6 bases. The DNA of the CDR3 is TGTGCCAGTAGTATTCAATCAAACCTAGGGACAGGGGGCAATGAGCAGTTCTTC. It codes for CASSIQSNLGTGGNEQFF.

The genes are TRBV5-4 and TRBJ2-7; D is perhaps TRBD2 (7 bases). Germline V lookup: CDR1 SGHNT, CDR2 YYREEE (reference sequence). The CDR3 has 15 residues. V gave up 0 bases and J gave up 6 bases, with 16 bases separating them. The DNA for the CDR3 is TGTGCCAGCAGCTTGGAACGGGGGGCTCTAATCGAGCAGTACTTC. The encoded protein is CASSLERGALIEQYF.

The chain links TRBV2 to TRBJ2-3; TRBD2 aligns across 9 bases. V dropped 9 bases and J dropped 5; count of bases not matched to a gene: 12. CDR1 and CDR2 (germline): SNHLY, FYNNEI. The CDR3 totals 15 residues. CDR3 protein: CARGRVSGGGDTQYF. The CDR3 DNA reads TGTGCCAGAGGGCGGGTTAGCGGGGGTGGAGATACGCAGTATTTT.